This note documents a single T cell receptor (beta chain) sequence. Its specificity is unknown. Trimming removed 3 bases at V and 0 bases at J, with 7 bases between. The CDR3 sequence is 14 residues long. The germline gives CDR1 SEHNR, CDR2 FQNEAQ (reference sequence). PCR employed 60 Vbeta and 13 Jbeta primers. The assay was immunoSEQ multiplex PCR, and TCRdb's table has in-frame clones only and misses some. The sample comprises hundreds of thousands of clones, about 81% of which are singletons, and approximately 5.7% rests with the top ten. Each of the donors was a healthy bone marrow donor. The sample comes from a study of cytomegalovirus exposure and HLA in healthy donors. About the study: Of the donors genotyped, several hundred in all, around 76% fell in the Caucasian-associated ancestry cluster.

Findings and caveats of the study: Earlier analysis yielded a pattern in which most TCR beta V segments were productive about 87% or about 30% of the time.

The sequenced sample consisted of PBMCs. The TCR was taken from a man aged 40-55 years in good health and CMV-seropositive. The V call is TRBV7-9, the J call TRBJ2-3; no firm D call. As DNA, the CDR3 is TGTGCCAGCAGCTTGTCTATTAGCACAGATACGCAGTATTTT. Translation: CASSLSISTDTQYF.